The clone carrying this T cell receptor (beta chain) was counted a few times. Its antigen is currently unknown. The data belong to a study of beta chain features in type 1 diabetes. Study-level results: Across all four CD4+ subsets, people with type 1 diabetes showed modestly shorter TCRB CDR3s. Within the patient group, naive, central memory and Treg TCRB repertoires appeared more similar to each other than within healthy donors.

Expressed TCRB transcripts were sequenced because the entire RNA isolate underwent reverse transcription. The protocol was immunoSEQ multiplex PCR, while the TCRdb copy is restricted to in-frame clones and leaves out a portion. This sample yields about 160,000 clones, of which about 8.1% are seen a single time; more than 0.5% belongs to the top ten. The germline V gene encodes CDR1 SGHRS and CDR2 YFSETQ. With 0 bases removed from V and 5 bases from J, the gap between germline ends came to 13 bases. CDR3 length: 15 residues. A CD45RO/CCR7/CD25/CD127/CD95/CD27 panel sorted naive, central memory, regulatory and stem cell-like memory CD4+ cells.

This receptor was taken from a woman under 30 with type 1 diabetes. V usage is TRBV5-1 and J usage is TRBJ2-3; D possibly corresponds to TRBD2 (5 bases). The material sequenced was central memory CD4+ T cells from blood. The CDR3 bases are TGCGCCAGCAGCTTGGCAATGTATGCGGGAGATACGCAGTATTTT. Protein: CASSLAMYAGDTQYF.